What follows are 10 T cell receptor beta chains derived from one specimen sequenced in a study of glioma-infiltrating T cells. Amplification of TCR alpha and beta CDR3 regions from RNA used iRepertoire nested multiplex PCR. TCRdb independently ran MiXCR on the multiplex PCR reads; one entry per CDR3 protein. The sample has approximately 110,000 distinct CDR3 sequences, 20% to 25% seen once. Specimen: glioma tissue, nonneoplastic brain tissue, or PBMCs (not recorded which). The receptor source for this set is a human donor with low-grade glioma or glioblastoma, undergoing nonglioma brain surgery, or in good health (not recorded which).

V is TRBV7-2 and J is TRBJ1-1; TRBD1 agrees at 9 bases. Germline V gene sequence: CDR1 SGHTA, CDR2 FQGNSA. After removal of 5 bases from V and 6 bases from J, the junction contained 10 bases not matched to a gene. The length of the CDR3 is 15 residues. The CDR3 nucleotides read TGTGCCAGCAGCACGTGGGACAGGGAAATGCCTGAAGCTTTCTTT. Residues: CASSTWDREMPEAFF.

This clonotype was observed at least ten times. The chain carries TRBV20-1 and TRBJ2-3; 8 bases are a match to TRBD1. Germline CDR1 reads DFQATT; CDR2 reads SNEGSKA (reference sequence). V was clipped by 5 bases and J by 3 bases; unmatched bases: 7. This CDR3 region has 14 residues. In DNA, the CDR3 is TGCAGTGCTGCCATCGGGACAGGAACAGATACGCAGTATTTT. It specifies CSAAIGTGTDTQYF.

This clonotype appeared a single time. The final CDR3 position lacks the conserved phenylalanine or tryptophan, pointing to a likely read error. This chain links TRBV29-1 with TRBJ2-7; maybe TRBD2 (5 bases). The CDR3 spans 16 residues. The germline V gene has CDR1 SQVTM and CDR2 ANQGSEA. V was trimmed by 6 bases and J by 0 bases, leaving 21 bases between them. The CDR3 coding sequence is TGCAGCGTCACCCCCTATCAAGGACGGGGCTCCTACGAGCAGTACTCC. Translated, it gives CSVTPYQGRGSYEQYS.

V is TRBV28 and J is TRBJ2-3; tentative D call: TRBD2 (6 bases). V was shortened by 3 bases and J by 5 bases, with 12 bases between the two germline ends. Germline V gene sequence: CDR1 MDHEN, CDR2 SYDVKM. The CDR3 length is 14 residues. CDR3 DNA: TGTGCCAGCAGTTTTGCGGGCGGGGAAGATACGCAGTATTTT. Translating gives CASSFAGGEDTQYF.

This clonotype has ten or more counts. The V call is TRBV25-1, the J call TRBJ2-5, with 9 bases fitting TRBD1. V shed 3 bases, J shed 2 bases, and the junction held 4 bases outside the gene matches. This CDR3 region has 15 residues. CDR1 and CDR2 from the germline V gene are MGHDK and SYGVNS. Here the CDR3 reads CASSDPGQGQETQYF. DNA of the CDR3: TGTGCCAGCAGTGATCCGGGACAGGGACAAGAGACCCAGTACTTC.

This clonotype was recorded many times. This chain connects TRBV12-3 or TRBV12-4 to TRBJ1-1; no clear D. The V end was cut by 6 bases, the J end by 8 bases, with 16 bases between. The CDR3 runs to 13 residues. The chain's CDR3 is CASRPHRAVEAFF. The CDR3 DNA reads TGTGCCAGCAGACCCCATAGGGCTGTGGAAGCTTTCTTT.

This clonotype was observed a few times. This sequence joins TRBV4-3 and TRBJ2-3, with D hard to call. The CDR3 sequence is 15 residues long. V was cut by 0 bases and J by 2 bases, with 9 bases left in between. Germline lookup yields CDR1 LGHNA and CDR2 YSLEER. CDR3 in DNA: TGCGCCAGCAGCCAAGAGAGGAGAATCACAGATACGCAGTATTTT. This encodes CASSQERRITDTQYF.

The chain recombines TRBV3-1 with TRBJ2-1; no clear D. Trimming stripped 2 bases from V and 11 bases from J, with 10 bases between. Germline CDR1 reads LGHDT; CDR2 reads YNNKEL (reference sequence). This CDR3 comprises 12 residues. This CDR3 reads CASSQSGPKQFF. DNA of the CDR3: TGTGCCAGCAGCCAATCCGGGCCAAAGCAGTTCTTC.

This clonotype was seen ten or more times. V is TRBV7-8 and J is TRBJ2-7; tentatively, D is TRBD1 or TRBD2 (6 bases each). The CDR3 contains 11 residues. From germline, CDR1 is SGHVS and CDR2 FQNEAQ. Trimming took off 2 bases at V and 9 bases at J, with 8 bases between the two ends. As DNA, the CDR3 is TGTGCCAGCAGCTTACGGGGGCCGCAGTACTTC. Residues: CASSLRGPQYF.

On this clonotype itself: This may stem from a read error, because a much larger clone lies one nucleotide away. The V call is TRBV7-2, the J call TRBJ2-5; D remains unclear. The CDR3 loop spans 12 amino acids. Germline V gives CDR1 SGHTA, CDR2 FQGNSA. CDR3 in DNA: TGTGCCAGCAGCTCGTGGCAAGAGGCCCAGTACTTC. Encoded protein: CASSSWQEAQYF.